A selection of T cell receptor beta chains follows, all from one sample in a study of blood T cell repertoires in COVID-19. Sequencing used immunoSEQ multiplex PCR; TCRdb keeps in-frame clones, though not all of them. Here the sample spans 45,000 or so clones, roughly 82% being singletons. What was sequenced was peripheral blood. The origin of the receptors is a woman in her sixties or seventies with acute or convalescent COVID-19. CDR3s include the opening cysteine and the closing phenylalanine or tryptophan. A D gene is named only where the DNA matches it firmly. Size is stated for part of the rows, as once, few or many counts, or as a class when the clone is expanded.

J,D,V,size,DNA,CDR3
TRBJ2-7,.,TRBV11-2,.,TGTGCCAGCAGCTTGGTCGGGGTCCAATCCTACGAGCAGTACTTC,CASSLVGVQSYEQYF
TRBJ1-5,.,TRBV10-2,.,TGCGCCAGCAGCGCTCAGATGAATCAGCCCCAGCATTTT,CASSAQMNQPQHF
TRBJ1-5,TRBD1,TRBV28,few,TGTGCCAGCAGGCTGGAAGACAGGGACAATCAGCCCCAGCATTTT,CASRLEDRDNQPQHF
TRBJ1-1,.,TRBV30,.,TGTGCCTGGAGTGCCCAGGCCAGCACTGAAGCTTTCTTT,CAWSAQASTEAFF
TRBJ1-1,.,TRBV24-1,few,TGTGCCACCAGTGGGGGGGGGAACACTGAAGCTTTCTTT,CATSGGGNTEAFF
TRBJ1-1,TRBD1,TRBV3-1/TRBV3-2,.,TGTGCCAGCACCCAGGGCCCCGCGGTGACAGGGGGTGAAGCTTTCTTT,CASTQGPAVTGGEAFF
TRBJ2-1,.,TRBV2,.,TGTGCCAGCAGCGAACTAGGGGGGCAGTTCTTC,CASSELGGQFF
TRBJ2-5,.,TRBV3-1/TRBV3-2,.,TGTGCCAGCAGCCAAGTTTCGGGAGTGAGGGAGACCCAGTACTTC,CASSQVSGVRETQYF
TRBJ2-5,TRBD1,TRBV11-2,.,TGTGCCAGCAGCTATAGGGGGCGTACAGAGACCCAGTACTTC,CASSYRGRTETQYF
TRBJ1-4,TRBD1,TRBV15,once,TGTGCCACCAGCAGAGGGGGACAGGATAATGAAAAACTGTTTTTT,CATSRGGQDNEKLFF
TRBJ1-1,TRBD1,TRBV30,.,TGTGCCTGGAGCGCGAGAGGGGACAGAGGAACTGAAGCTTTCTTT,CAWSARGDRGTEAFF
TRBJ2-6,TRBD2,TRBV19,.,TGTGCCAGTATGGGACTAGCGGGGGGCTACTCTGGGGCCAACGTCCTGACTTTC,CASMGLAGGYSGANVLTF
TRBJ1-2,.,TRBV14,.,TGTGCCAGCAGCCAAGATGCACTACCGGGTGGCTACACCTTC,CASSQDALPGGYTF
TRBJ2-4,TRBD2,TRBV5-4,.,TGTGCCAGCAGCCGGGGACTAGTCGGTTCCTTGGGCATGCAGTACTTC,CASSRGLVGSLGMQYF
TRBJ1-2,.,TRBV19,.,TGTGCCAGTCGCGAGGGTGGGCTCTATGGCTACACCTTC,CASREGGLYGYTF
TRBJ1-6,.,TRBV6-5,.,TGTGCCAGCAGTTCGGGATTACGCTCGCCCCTCCACTTT,CASSSGLRSPLHF
TRBJ2-1,TRBD2,TRBV28,once,TGTGCCAGCAAAGGCGGGGGGGCCCGGAATGAGCAGTTCTTC,CASKGGGARNEQFF
TRBJ2-2,TRBD1,TRBV27,.,TGTGCCAGCTCCTGGGGGACAGTGGCTGGGGAGCTGTTTTTT,CASSWGTVAGELFF
TRBJ2-3,.,TRBV18,.,TGTGCCAGCTCACCCCAAACTAGCACAGATACGCAGTATTTT,CASSPQTSTDTQYF
TRBJ2-1,TRBD2,TRBV10-3,once,TGTGCCATCAGTACTAGCGGGGGGGCTGGGAATGAGCAGTTCTTC,CAISTSGGAGNEQFF
TRBJ1-6,.,TRBV19,once,TGTGCCGCCACCTTAACAGGGAACGCACCCCTCCACTTT,CAATLTGNAPLHF
TRBJ1-6,.,TRBV2,.,TGTGCCAGCCGTCCCGGGACACGAGTTTCACCCCTCCACTTT,CASRPGTRVSPLHF